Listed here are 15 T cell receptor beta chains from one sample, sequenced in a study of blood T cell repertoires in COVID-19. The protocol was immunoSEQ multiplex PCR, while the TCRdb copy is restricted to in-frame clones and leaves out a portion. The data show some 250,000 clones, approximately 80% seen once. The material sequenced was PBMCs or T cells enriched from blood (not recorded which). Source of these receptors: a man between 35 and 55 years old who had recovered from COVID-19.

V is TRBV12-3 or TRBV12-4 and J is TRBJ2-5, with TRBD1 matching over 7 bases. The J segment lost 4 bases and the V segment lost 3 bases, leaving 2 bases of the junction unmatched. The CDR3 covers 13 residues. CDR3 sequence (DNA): TGTGCCAGCAGTTTGTCAGGGGGAGAGACCCAGTACTTC. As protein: CASSLSGGETQYF.

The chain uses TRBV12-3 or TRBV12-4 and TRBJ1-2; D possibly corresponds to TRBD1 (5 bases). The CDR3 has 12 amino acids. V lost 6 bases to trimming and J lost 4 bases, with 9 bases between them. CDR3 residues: CASSRDSYGYTF. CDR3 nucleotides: TGTGCCAGCAGCAGGGACTCCTATGGCTACACCTTC.

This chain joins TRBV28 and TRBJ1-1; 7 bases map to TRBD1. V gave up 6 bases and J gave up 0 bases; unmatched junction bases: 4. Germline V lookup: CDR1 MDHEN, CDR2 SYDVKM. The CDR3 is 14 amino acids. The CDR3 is CASRQDRLNTEAFF. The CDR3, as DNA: TGTGCCAGCAGACAGGACAGGTTGAACACTGAAGCTTTCTTT.

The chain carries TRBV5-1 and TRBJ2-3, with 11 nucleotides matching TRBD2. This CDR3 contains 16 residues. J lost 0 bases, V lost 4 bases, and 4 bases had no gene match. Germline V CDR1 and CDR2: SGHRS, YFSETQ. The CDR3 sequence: CASSPGLADSTDTQYF. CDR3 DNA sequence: TGCGCCAGCAGCCCGGGACTAGCGGATAGCACAGATACGCAGTATTTT.

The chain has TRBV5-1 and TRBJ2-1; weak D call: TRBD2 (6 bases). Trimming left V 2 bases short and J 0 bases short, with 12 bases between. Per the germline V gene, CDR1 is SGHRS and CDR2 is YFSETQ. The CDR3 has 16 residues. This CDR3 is CASSLLALSSYNEQFF. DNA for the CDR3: TGCGCCAGCAGCTTACTAGCCCTGAGCTCCTACAATGAGCAGTTCTTC.

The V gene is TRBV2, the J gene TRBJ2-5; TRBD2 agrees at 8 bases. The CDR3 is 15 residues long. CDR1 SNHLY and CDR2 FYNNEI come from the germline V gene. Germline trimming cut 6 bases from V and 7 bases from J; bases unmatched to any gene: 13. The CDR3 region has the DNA TGTGCCAGCAGCCTGCCCTTGGCGGGGGGTGCGACCCAGTACTTC. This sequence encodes CASSLPLAGGATQYF.

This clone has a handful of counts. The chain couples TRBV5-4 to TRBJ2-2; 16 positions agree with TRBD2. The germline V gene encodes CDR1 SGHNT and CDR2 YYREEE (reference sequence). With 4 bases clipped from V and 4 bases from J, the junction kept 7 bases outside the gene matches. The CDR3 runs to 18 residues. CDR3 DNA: TGTGCCAGCAGCCCCGGGACTAGCGGGGGGGCCGCCACCGGGGAGCTGTTTTTT. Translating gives CASSPGTSGGAATGELFF.

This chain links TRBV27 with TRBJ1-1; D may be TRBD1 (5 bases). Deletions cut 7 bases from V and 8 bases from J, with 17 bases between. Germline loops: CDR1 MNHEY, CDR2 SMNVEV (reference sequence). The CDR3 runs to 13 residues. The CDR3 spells CASTEWGGTEAFF. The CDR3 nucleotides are TGTGCCAGCACCGAATGGGGCGGGACCGAAGCTTTCTTT.

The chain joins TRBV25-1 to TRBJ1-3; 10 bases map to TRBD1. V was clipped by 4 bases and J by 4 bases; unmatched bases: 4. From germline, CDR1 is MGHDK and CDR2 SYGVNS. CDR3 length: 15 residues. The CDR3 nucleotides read TGTGCCAGCAGTGGGGACAGGGGTGAAGGAAACACCATATATTTT. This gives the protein CASSGDRGEGNTIYF.

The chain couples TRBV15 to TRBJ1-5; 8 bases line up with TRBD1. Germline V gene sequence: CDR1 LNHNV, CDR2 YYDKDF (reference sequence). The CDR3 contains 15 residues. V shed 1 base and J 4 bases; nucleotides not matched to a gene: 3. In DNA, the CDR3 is TGTGCCACCAGCAGAGCAGACAGGGGAAATCAGCCCCAGCATTTT. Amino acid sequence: CATSRADRGNQPQHF.

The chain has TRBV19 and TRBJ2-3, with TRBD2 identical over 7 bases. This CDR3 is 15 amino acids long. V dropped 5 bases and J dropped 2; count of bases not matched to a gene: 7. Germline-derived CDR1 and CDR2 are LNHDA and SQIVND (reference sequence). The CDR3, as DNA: TGTGCCAGTAGTTGGATGAGCGGGGACACAGATACGCAGTATTTT. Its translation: CASSWMSGDTDTQYF.

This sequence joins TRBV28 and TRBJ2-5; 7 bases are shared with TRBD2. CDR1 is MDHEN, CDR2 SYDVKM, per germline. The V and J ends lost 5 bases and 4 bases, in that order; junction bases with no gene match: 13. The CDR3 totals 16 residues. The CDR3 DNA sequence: TGTGCCAGCAGTCCGCCCCACGGGGGGTCCGTAGAGACCCAGTACTTC. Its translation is CASSPPHGGSVETQYF.

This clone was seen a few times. For the CDR3, the DNA is TGTGCCAGCAGCCCGGCTAACAGGGGTATCTACGAGCAGTACTTC. Its protein is CASSPANRGIYEQYF. The V call is TRBV25-1, the J call TRBJ2-7; 7 bases match TRBD1. V shed 6 bases and J 3 bases; nucleotides not matched to a gene: 11. The CDR3 consists of 15 residues. Germline V lookup: CDR1 MGHDK, CDR2 SYGVNS.

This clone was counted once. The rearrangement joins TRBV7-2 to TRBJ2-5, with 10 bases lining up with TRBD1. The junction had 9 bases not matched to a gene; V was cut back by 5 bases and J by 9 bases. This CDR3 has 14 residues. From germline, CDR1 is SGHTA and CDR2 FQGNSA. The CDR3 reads CASSQGQGPMAQYF. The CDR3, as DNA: TGTGCCAGCAGCCAGGGACAGGGGCCCATGGCCCAGTACTTC.

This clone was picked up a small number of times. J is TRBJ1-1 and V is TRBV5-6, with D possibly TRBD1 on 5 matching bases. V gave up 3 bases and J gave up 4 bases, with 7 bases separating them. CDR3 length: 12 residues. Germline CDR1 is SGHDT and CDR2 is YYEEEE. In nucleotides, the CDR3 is TGTGCCAGCAGCTCGGGGGGCACTGAAGCTTTCTTT. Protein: CASSSGGTEAFF.